One sample yielded the 5 T cell receptor beta chains listed below, sequenced in a study of post-analysis software for immune sequencing data. Study results and caveats: Among 5 or 6 TRBV segments more frequent in patients than controls were TRBV5-6, TRBV5-1 and TRBV20-1.

Included in the TCR beta cDNA libraries were unique molecular identifiers. TCRdb analysed the PCR reads with MiXCR anew, one entry per CDR3 protein. The data contain hundreds of thousands of distinct CDR3 sequences, 25% to 30% of them seen just once; the ten biggest clones take up around 0.56%. Their specific antigens are unknown. Sequenced input: blood. These receptors were obtained from a girl aged 10 to 17 with multiple sclerosis.

The rearrangement links TRBV7-2 to TRBJ1-1; TRBD1 is a possible D gene (5 bases). CDR3 length: 18 residues. The germline CDR1 and CDR2 sequences are SGHTA and FQGNSA. V lost 3 bases to trimming and J lost 0 bases, with 20 bases between them. The CDR3 protein is CASSFPLPTDLMNTEAFF. The CDR3 DNA reads TGTGCCAGCAGCTTTCCCCTACCGACAGACCTAATGAACACTGAAGCTTTCTTT.

The chain has TRBV20-1 and TRBJ2-5; 14 bases fit TRBD2. With the DNA end fitting TRBJ2-7 better, the J assignment may be wrong. Germline assignment: CDR1 DFQATT and CDR2 SNEGSKA (reference sequence). The CDR3 sequence is 15 residues long. The CDR3 sequence: CSARGTSGGFHEQYF. The CDR3 DNA is TGCAGTGCTAGAGGGACTAGCGGGGGGTTTCACGAGCAGTACTTC.

There are many counts of this clonotype. This chain joins TRBV9 and TRBJ2-3; 9 positions match TRBD1. CDR3 size: 17 residues. Looked up from germline, CDR1 is SGDLS and CDR2 is YYNGEE. V gave up 4 bases and J gave up 5 bases; unmatched junction bases: 14. The CDR3: CASSSAPDRGRVDTQYF. The CDR3 DNA is TGTGCCAGCAGCTCCGCACCGGACAGGGGACGGGTAGATACGCAGTATTTT.

The chain links TRBV20-1 to TRBJ2-1; D is uncertain. The length of the CDR3 is 14 residues. Trimming took 5 bases from V and 2 from J, leaving 13 bases between them. Per the germline V gene, CDR1 is DFQATT and CDR2 is SNEGSKA (reference sequence). The CDR3 loop reads CSAGPGQAYNEQFF. In DNA, the CDR3 is TGCAGTGCTGGGCCCGGTCAAGCCTACAATGAGCAGTTCTTC.

This clonotype was recorded at least ten times. The chain employs TRBV4-3 and TRBJ2-5; possibly TRBD2 for D (7 bases). Germline CDR1 LGHNA, CDR2 YSLEER. The V end lost 1 base, the J end lost 2 bases, and 17 bases lay between the germline ends. The CDR3 runs to 17 residues. The DNA for the CDR3 is TGCGCCAGCAGCCAAGGTTTCTGGCGGGGGCCACAAGAGACCCAGTACTTC. Its protein is CASSQGFWRGPQETQYF.